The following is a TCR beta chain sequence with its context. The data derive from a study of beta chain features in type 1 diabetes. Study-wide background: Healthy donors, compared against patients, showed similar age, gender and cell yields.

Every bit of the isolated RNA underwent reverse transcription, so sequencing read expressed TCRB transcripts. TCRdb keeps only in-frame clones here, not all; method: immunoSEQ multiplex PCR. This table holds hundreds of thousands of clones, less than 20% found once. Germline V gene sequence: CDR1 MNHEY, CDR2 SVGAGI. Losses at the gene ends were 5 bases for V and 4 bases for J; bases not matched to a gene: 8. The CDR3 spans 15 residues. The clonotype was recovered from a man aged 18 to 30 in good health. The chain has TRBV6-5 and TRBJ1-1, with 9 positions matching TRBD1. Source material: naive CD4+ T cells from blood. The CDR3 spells CASSPGDRVTTEAFF. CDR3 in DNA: TGTGCCAGCAGTCCGGGGGACAGGGTAACCACTGAAGCTTTCTTT.